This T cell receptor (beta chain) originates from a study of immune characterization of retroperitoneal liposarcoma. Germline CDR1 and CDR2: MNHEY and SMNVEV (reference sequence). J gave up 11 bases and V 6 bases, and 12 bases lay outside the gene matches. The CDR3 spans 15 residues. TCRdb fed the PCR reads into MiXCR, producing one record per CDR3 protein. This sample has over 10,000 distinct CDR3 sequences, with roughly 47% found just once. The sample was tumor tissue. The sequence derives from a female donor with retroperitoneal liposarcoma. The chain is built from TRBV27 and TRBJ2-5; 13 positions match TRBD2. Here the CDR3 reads CASRGLAGTGNEQYF. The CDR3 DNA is TGTGCCAGCAGGGGACTAGCGGGGACGGGCAATGAGCAGTACTTC.